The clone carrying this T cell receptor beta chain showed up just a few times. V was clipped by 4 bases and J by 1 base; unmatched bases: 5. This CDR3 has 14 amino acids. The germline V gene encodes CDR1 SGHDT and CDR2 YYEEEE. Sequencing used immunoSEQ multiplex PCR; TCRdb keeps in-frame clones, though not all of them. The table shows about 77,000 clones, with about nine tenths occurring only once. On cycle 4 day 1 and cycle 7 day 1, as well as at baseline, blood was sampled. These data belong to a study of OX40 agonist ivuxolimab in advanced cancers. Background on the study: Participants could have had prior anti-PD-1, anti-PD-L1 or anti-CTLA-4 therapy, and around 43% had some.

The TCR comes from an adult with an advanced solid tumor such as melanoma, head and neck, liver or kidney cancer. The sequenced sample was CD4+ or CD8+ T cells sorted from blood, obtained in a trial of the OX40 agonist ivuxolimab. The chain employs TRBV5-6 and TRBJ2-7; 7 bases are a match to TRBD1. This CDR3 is CASSPGTVSYEQYF. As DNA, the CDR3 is TGTGCCAGCAGCCCGGGGACAGTTTCCTACGAGCAGTACTTC.